This T cell receptor beta chain was sequenced during a study of blood T cell repertoires in COVID-19. Sequencing was performed with immunoSEQ multiplex PCR; in TCRdb, only in-frame clones are kept and a portion is missing. The sample contains 20,000 to 30,000 clones, about 91% of which appear only once. Germline CDR1 SGHKS, CDR2 YYEKEE (reference sequence). The ends were cut back, 5 bases at V and 5 bases at J, with 23 bases in the middle. The CDR3 is 16 residues long. Input material: peripheral blood. The receptor was derived from a human donor in a cohort sampled during active COVID-19. This chain connects TRBV5-5 to TRBJ2-7, with TRBD2 as a possible D gene (5 bases). Written as DNA, the CDR3 is TGTGCCAGCAGGCCGGCCCCAACTTTGGTGGGAGACGAGCAGTACTTC. Its protein product is CASRPAPTLVGDEQYF.